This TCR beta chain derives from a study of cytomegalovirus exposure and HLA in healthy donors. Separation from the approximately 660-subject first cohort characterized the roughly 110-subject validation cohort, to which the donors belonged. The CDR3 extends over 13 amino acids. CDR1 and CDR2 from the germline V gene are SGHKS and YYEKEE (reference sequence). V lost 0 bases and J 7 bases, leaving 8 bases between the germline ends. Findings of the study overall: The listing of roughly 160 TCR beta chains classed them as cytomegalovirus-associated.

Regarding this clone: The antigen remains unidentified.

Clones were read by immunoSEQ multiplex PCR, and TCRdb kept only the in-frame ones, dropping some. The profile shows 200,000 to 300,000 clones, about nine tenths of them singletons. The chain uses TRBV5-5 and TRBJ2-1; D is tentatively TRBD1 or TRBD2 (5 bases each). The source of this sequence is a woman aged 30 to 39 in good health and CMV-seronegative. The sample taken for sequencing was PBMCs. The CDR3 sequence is CASSLVEGNEQFF. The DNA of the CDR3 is TGTGCCAGCAGCTTGGTTGAGGGGAATGAGCAGTTCTTC. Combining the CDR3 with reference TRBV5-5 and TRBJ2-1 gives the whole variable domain DAGVTQSPTHLIKTRGQQVTLRCSPISGHKSVSWYQQVLGQGPQFIFQYYEKEERGRGNFPDRFSARQFPNYSSELNVNALLLGDSALYLCASSLVEGNEQFFGPGTRLTVL.